One sample yielded the 27 T cell receptor beta chains listed below, sequenced in a study of control samples from healthy donors and cancer patients. Some clones are missing from TCRdb's copy, which holds only in-frame ones; the method was immunoSEQ multiplex PCR. The sample yields about 120,000 clones, over 90% seen once. The sequenced sample consisted of blood. The receptors stem from a man aged 25 to 40 in good health.

A few counts support this clone. V usage is TRBV27 and J usage is TRBJ1-2, with TRBD1 as a possible D gene (6 bases). The CDR3 length is 13 residues. CDR1 and CDR2 (germline): MNHEY, SMNVEV (reference sequence). V lost 6 bases and J lost 2, with 10 bases in between. CDR3 DNA: TGTGCCAGCAGCTTAGACAGGAACTATGGCTACACCTTC. It codes for CASSLDRNYGYTF.

V and J are TRBV7-9 and TRBJ2-7; D possibly uses TRBD1 or TRBD2 (5 bases each). Germline V lookup: CDR1 SEHNR, CDR2 FQNEAQ (reference sequence). The CDR3 has 16 residues. V gave up 1 base and J gave up 3 bases, with 16 bases separating them. The CDR3 protein is CASSLGAAGTIYEQYF. CDR3 in DNA: TGTGCCAGCAGCTTAGGGGCGGCAGGGACCATCTACGAGCAGTACTTC.

The chain is built from TRBV7-2 and TRBJ2-7, with TRBD2 matching 9 bases. The V gene end was trimmed by 1 base and the J gene end by 5 bases; junction bases not matched to a gene: 6. The CDR3 totals 15 residues. The germline CDR1 and CDR2 sequences are SGHTA and FQGNSA. The CDR3 loop is CASSLGGGGAHEQYV. The CDR3 coding sequence is TGTGCCAGCAGCTTAGGCGGCGGGGGGGCGCACGAGCAGTACGTC.

The rearrangement uses TRBV6-6 and TRBJ1-3, with D unresolved. Trimming stripped 8 bases from V and 6 bases from J, with 17 bases between. The length of the CDR3 is 14 residues. The germline V gene encodes CDR1 MNHNY and CDR2 SVGAGI (reference sequence). The CDR3 protein is CASLARGNSNTIYF. The DNA of the CDR3 is TGTGCCAGCTTGGCTCGCGGTAACTCAAACACCATATATTTT.

This clone was found a few times. The chain has TRBV2 and TRBJ2-7; D is unclear. V was cut by 3 bases and J by 0 bases, with 12 bases left in between. Germline CDR1 and CDR2: SNHLY and FYNNEI. This CDR3 contains 15 residues. DNA for the CDR3: TGTGCCAGCAGTGATGTCGATCAGGTCTCCTACGAGCAGTACGTC. Protein sequence: CASSDVDQVSYEQYV.

This clone was seen a single time. This rearrangement joins TRBV7-2 to TRBJ1-4; perhaps TRBD1 as D (6 bases). The CDR3 contains 17 residues. V was cut by 2 bases and J by 4 bases, with 17 bases left in between. Germline V gene sequence: CDR1 SGHTA, CDR2 FQGNSA. In DNA, the CDR3 is TGTGCCAGCAGCTTAATGGGGGCAGGGGACCATAATGAAAAACTGTTTTTT. This sequence encodes CASSLMGAGDHNEKLFF.

This chain links TRBV5-1 with TRBJ1-2; D gene ambiguous. The CDR3 covers 11 residues. Germline assignment: CDR1 SGHRS and CDR2 YFSETQ. Trimming took off 6 bases at V and 4 bases at J, with 7 bases between the two ends. Here the CDR3 reads CASTDGYGYTF. The CDR3 DNA follows: TGCGCCAGCACGGACGGCTATGGCTACACCTTC.

The gene calls are TRBV30 and TRBJ1-4, with TRBD1 as a possible D gene (5 bases). Trimming took 5 bases from V and 9 from J, leaving 16 bases between them. Per germline, CDR1 GTSNPN and CDR2 SVGIG (reference sequence). This CDR3 is 13 amino acids long. CDR3 DNA: TGTGCCTGGGTACCACGGGACGGTCAAAAACTGTTTTTT. As protein: CAWVPRDGQKLFF.

The chain recombines TRBV10-3 with TRBJ2-7; D gene uncertain. The V and J ends lost 4 bases and 5 bases respectively, with 9 bases between them. CDR3 length: 12 residues. Germline CDR1 is ENHRY and CDR2 is SYGVKD. In DNA, the CDR3 is TGTGCCATCAGTGTTAAAGGGCACGAGCAGTACGTC. Protein sequence: CAISVKGHEQYV.

This chain uses TRBV27 with TRBJ1-2, with D perhaps matching TRBD1 (5 bases). Deletions cut 0 bases from V and 0 bases from J, with 11 bases between. The CDR3 sequence is 16 residues long. The germline V gene encodes CDR1 MNHEY and CDR2 SMNVEV (reference sequence). The CDR3, as DNA: TGTGCCAGCAGTTTATCCCCCGACAGTCCTAACTATGGCTACACCTTC. It codes for CASSLSPDSPNYGYTF.

V usage is TRBV5-4 and J usage is TRBJ2-1; D not certain. The CDR3 spans 15 residues. CDR1 and CDR2 from the germline V gene are SGHNT and YYREEE (reference sequence). V shed 0 bases and J shed 5 bases, with 12 bases lying between them. As DNA, the CDR3 is TGTGCCAGCAGCTTGGGGGGTCCCGCTAACAATGAGCAGTTCTTC. The encoded protein is CASSLGGPANNEQFF.

The chain combines TRBV7-9 with TRBJ2-3; 8 bases match TRBD1. V lost 5 bases to trimming and J lost 4 bases; unmatched junction nucleotides: 5. Per germline, CDR1 SEHNR and CDR2 FQNEAQ (reference sequence). The CDR3 consists of 14 residues. The CDR3 is CASSRQGNPDTQYF. In DNA, the CDR3 is TGTGCCAGCAGCCGACAGGGGAATCCAGATACGCAGTATTTT.

The chain couples TRBV2 to TRBJ2-1; 9 bases line up with TRBD1. V was clipped by 8 bases and J by 4 bases; unmatched bases: 9. Germline-derived CDR1 and CDR2 are SNHLY and FYNNEI. CDR3 size: 15 residues. CDR3 nucleotide sequence: TGTGCCAGCTCCACGGACAGGGGAGCTTACAATGAGCAGTTCTTC. As protein: CASSTDRGAYNEQFF. The full variable domain, completed using reference TRBV2 and TRBJ2-1, is EPEVTQTPSHQVTQMGQEVILRCVPISNHLYFYWYRQILGQKVEFLVSFYNNEISEKSEIFDDQFSVERPDGSNFTLKIRSTKLEDSAMYFCASSTDRGAYNEQFFGPGTRLTVL.

The chain combines TRBV27 with TRBJ2-7, with a weak D call TRBD2 (6 bases). Germline V lookup: CDR1 MNHEY, CDR2 SMNVEV (reference sequence). V was cut by 3 bases and J by 5 bases, with 8 bases left in between. There are 12 residues in the CDR3. This CDR3 reads CASSLRGNEQYV. The CDR3 region has the DNA TGTGCCAGCAGTTTGCGGGGTAACGAGCAGTACGTC.

The rearrangement links TRBV5-4 to TRBJ2-7; 10 bases line up with TRBD2. The CDR3 is 15 amino acids. Looked up from germline, CDR1 is SGHNT and CDR2 is YYREEE (reference sequence). V shed 4 bases and J 3 bases; nucleotides not matched to a gene: 7. This chain's CDR3 is CASSVAGGPYYEQYF. CDR3 in DNA: TGTGCCAGCAGCGTAGCGGGGGGCCCATACTACGAGCAGTACTTC.

The chain carries TRBV6-5 and TRBJ2-1; 9 bases agree with TRBD2. Trimming cost V 0 bases and J 6 bases; bases outside gene matches: 6. Germline V gives CDR1 MNHEY, CDR2 SVGAGI. The length of the CDR3 is 16 residues. The CDR3 region has the DNA TGTGCCAGCAGTTACTCCCCAGCGGGGGGATCCAATGAGCAGTTCTTC. Residues: CASSYSPAGGSNEQFF.

This chain links TRBV6-1 with TRBJ1-1; D is undetermined. The germline gives CDR1 MNHNS, CDR2 SASEGT. The length of the CDR3 is 15 residues. Trimming stripped 1 base from V and 0 bases from J, with 9 bases between. This CDR3 reads CASSEDPSVNTEAFF. The CDR3 nucleotides are TGTGCCAGCAGTGAAGATCCCAGTGTGAACACTGAAGCTTTCTTT.

This clone has just one count. The chain has TRBV7-2 and TRBJ1-4; D is possibly TRBD1 (5 bases). V was cut by 5 bases and J by 5 bases, with 15 bases left in between. This CDR3 has 15 residues. Germline CDR1 reads SGHTA; CDR2 reads FQGNSA. CDR3 in amino acids: CASSVQGTGNEKLFF. DNA for the CDR3: TGTGCCAGCAGCGTACAAGGGACTGGGAATGAAAAACTGTTTTTT.

The chain links TRBV10-1 to TRBJ2-2; no reliable D call. The germline gives CDR1 WNHNN, CDR2 SYGVQD (reference sequence). This CDR3 contains 11 residues. V lost 6 bases and J 5 bases, leaving 4 bases between the germline ends. The CDR3, as DNA: TGCGCCAGCAGCGGGACCGGGGAGCTGTTTTTT. Amino acids: CASSGTGELFF.

The chain employs TRBV13 and TRBJ1-2; D remains unclear. The V and J ends lost 1 base and 1 base respectively, with 1 base between them. CDR3 size: 12 residues. CDR1 PRHDT and CDR2 FYEKMQ come from the germline V gene (reference sequence). CDR3 loop: CASSLDNYGYTF. The CDR3 nucleotides read TGTGCCAGCAGCTTAGATAACTATGGCTACACCTTC.

This chain connects TRBV24-1 to TRBJ1-1, with TRBD1 identical over 9 bases. CDR3 length equals 17 residues. The germline V gene has CDR1 KGHDR and CDR2 SFDVKD. V trimming: 2 bases; J trimming: 1 base; junction bases outside the gene matches: 7. The DNA for the CDR3 is TGTGCCACCAGTGATTACAAACCGGGACAGGGGAACACTGAAGCTTTCTTT. This sequence encodes CATSDYKPGQGNTEAFF.

The J gene is TRBJ1-6, the V gene TRBV5-1; the D is unclear. The length of the CDR3 is 13 residues. Per germline, CDR1 SGHRS and CDR2 YFSETQ. Trimming removed 1 base from V and 7 bases from J, with 6 bases in between. The CDR3 reads CASSLSENSPLHF. CDR3 coding DNA: TGCGCCAGCAGCTTGAGTGAAAATTCACCCCTCCACTTT.

This chain uses TRBV6-4 with TRBJ1-3, with a possible D match to TRBD1 (6 bases). The germline V and J ends were trimmed by 4 bases and 0 bases, with 10 bases remaining between them. Germline assignment: CDR1 MRHNA and CDR2 SNTAGT. The CDR3 is 15 amino acids. The CDR3: CASSADSSSGNTIYF. The CDR3 DNA is TGTGCCAGCAGTGCGGACAGCAGCTCTGGAAACACCATATATTTT.

The V and J genes are TRBV6-5 and TRBJ1-2; TRBD1 might be the D (5 bases). Trimming took 4 bases from V and 4 from J, leaving 10 bases between them. The germline gives CDR1 MNHEY, CDR2 SVGAGI. This CDR3 has 13 residues. CDR3 nucleotide sequence: TGTGCCAGCAGTTGGGGCGGTCCCTATGGCTACACCTTC. It codes for CASSWGGPYGYTF.

This chain links TRBV10-1 with TRBJ1-1; no reliable D call. Trimming shortened V by 6 bases and J by 5 bases, and 16 bases separated the two germline ends. The length of the CDR3 is 14 residues. The germline V gene encodes CDR1 WNHNN and CDR2 SYGVQD (reference sequence). CDR3: CASRPDGVGTEAFF. As DNA, the CDR3 is TGCGCCAGCAGGCCGGACGGAGTGGGGACTGAAGCTTTCTTT.

This clone has only one observation. The chain is built from TRBV10-3 and TRBJ1-3; D call uncertain. CDR1 and CDR2 from the germline V gene are ENHRY and SYGVKD. The germline V and J ends were trimmed by 7 bases and 0 bases, with 7 bases remaining between them. This CDR3 has 13 residues. CDR3 residues: CAINSGSGNTIYF. CDR3 bases: TGTGCCATCAACTCCGGCTCTGGAAACACCATATATTTT.

The chain is built from TRBV3-1 (or the pseudogene TRBV3-2) and TRBJ2-3, with 14 bases matching TRBD2. Germline-derived CDR1 and CDR2 are LGHDT and YNNKEL (reference sequence). The CDR3 sequence is 16 residues long. Trimming took 4 bases from V and 4 from J; bases not matched to a gene: 4. The CDR3 sequence: CASSPRLAGGADTQYF. CDR3 bases: TGTGCCAGCAGCCCCCGACTAGCGGGGGGGGCAGATACGCAGTATTTT.